This section outlines one T cell receptor (beta chain) sequence together with its context. Its antigen remains unidentified. A much larger clone is a single base away; this may be a read error. The method was 5' RACE. These reads were obtained on an Illumina HiSeq 2500. A second roughly 6 to 11 cycle PCR used a sample-barcoded 5' primer and a J-beta primer mix. A unique molecular identifier was introduced onto each TCR beta cDNA molecule by a template-switch 5' adaptor carrying 12 random nucleotides. Each sample yielded at least 3 million CDR3-containing paired-end reads. First-strand cDNA synthesis was performed from all RNA using the Mint cDNA synthesis kit, with priming by a TRBC-specific oligonucleotide. All cDNA was treated with uracil-DNA glycosylase and then went through a first 18-cycle PCR with the universal primers M1SS and BC2_uni_R. Per the source publication's procedure: Each sample was normalized by randomly selecting 1 million high-quality reads, each carrying a distinct molecular identifier. Instead of being binned into consensus sequences, reads with shared molecular identifiers were discarded. CDR3 identification, clonotype clustering and error correction used MiTCR with a Q25 quality threshold and the strictest error-elimination algorithm. Lower-bound total TCR beta diversity was estimated with a nonparametric unseen species model using Euler transformation. TCRdb trimmed the raw reads at Q25, called clones with MiXCR and kept productive beta chains. CDR3 protein duplicates are merged, each entry listing the most common genes and DNA. The V and J calls were determined by TCRdb, not by the authors. The sample table holds a few hundred thousand distinct CDR3 sequences, of which about half were seen once. The ten largest clones capture under 65% of the sample.

The CDR3 contains 15 residues, cysteine and phenylalanine counted. Here the CDR3 DNA is all that survives: 45 bases in frame from base 1. The V end loses 4 bases and the J end loses 0 bases, and a stretch of 14 bases separates them. Reading the germline V gene gives CDR1 SGDLS and CDR2 YYNGEE. This record belongs to a study of blood T cells in healthy people across ages (dated by TCRdb to the mid-2010s). For the study in its entirety: Template switching captured roughly one uniquely barcoded TCR beta cDNA molecule per two T cells in model experiments. Using deep sequencing normalized with unique cDNA molecular identifiers, the study measured how TCR beta repertoire diversity changes with age. To avoid experimental bias, donors of different ages were spread randomly across the sequencing lanes. Four age groups were formed from the donors: young (average roughly 15 years), middle-aged (approximately 40), aged (over 55) and long-lived (more than 75). The study analyzed two additional independent replicas of 1 million unique cDNA reads from the same blood draw for two donors, one aged 18 to 30 and one aged 80 or older. The paper's findings and limits, for the study overall: As age increased, observed TCR beta diversity per million T cells dropped in a roughly linear way, and a significant reduction was already evident by age about 40. Total diversity estimates from one million sequenced T cells were considered lower bounds and underestimates. Because donor CMV infection status was unknown, age-related changes in expanded clonotypes were potentially confounded. A strong correlation was found between observed TCR beta diversity and the percentage of naive T cells measured by flow cytometry. Conclusive comparison of naive and antigen-experienced compartments was prevented by the profiling of bulk unsorted PBMCs. Compared with the aged group, the long-lived group had more naive CD4+ T cells, fewer expanded clones and increased TCR diversity, suggesting age selection.

The 39 donors, aged about 6 to 100 years, were systemically healthy Caucasian individuals from Russia. Around 10 milliliters of peripheral blood were collected from each donor into EDTA-treated Vacutainer tubes. Ficoll-Paque density-gradient centrifugation was used to isolate PBMCs, with at least 6.5 million per sample. Trizol reagent was used to extract total RNA from the PBMCs, yielding at least 5.5 micrograms per sample. Naive CD45RAhigh/CD27high T cell percentages were measured by flow cytometry on a PBMC aliquot from every donor. The clonotype originates from a man in his sixties in good health. The sample taken for sequencing was blood. This chain joins TRBV9 to TRBJ2-7; the D segment might be TRBD1 or TRBD2, since each matches 5 bases. The DNA is as follows: TGTGCCAGCAGCCCCCGGGACGCGGGCTCCTACGAGCAGTACTTC. Its protein is CASSPRDAGSYEQYF.